These 22 T cell receptor beta chains share one sample of origin, sequenced in a study of blood T cell repertoires in COVID-19. Some clones are missing from TCRdb's copy, which holds only in-frame ones; the method was immunoSEQ multiplex PCR. The data show fewer than 200,000 clones, around 79% seen once. The sample taken for sequencing was PBMCs or T cells enriched from blood (not recorded which). The receptors shown here come from a woman in her seventies in a cohort exposed to, infected with or recovered from COVID-19 (not recorded which).

There are a few counts of this clone. The chain recombines TRBV7-8 with TRBJ1-1; the D gene is possibly TRBD1 (6 bases). Germline assignment: CDR1 SGHVS and CDR2 FQNEAQ. Trimming left V 5 bases short and J 4 bases short, with 17 bases between. The CDR3 is 15 amino acids. CDR3 nucleotides: TGTGCCAGCAGCCCCGCCTACAGGGTCGGCACTGAAGCTTTCTTT. Encoded protein: CASSPAYRVGTEAFF.

The chain carries TRBV7-2 and TRBJ2-2, with D possibly TRBD1 on 5 matching bases. The CDR3 runs to 16 residues. The V end lost 4 bases, the J end lost 6 bases, and 18 bases lay between the germline ends. Germline V gene data show CDR1 as SGHTA and CDR2 as FQGNSA. CDR3 region: CASSSVPQGTAGELFF. CDR3 coding DNA: TGTGCCAGCAGCTCCGTACCCCAGGGTACCGCCGGGGAGCTGTTTTTT.

This rearrangement joins TRBV7-2 to TRBJ2-2, with D unresolved. The CDR3 loop spans 18 amino acids. Germline CDR1 is SGHTA and CDR2 is FQGNSA. Trimming removed 0 bases at V and 1 base at J, with 15 bases between. CDR3 in DNA: TGTGCCAGCAGCTTAGCGCGGAACTCCCTAGGGAACACCGGGGAGCTGTTTTTT. As protein: CASSLARNSLGNTGELFF.

The chain uses TRBV18 and TRBJ1-1, with D tentatively TRBD1 (6 bases). This CDR3 region has 14 residues. Germline V gene lookup returns CDR1 KGHSH and CDR2 LQKENI. The ends were cut back, 6 bases at V and 1 base at J, with 12 bases in the middle. Here the CDR3 reads CASSHRQENTEAFF. The CDR3 DNA follows: TGTGCCAGCTCCCATCGACAGGAGAACACTGAAGCTTTCTTT.

The table lists this clone with a few counts. The rearrangement joins TRBV11-1 to TRBJ2-5, with 10 bases lining up with TRBD2. Germline lookup yields CDR1 SGHAT and CDR2 FQDESV (reference sequence). CDR3 length equals 15 residues. After removal of 1 base from V and 5 bases from J, the junction contained 4 bases not matched to a gene. The CDR3 nucleotides read TGTGCCAGCAGCTTAGAGTCTAGCGGGAGTGAGACCCAGTACTTC. Translating it yields CASSLESSGSETQYF.

The V and J genes are TRBV5-1 and TRBJ2-1, with 9 positions matching TRBD2. There are 15 residues in the CDR3. Per the germline V gene, CDR1 is SGHRS and CDR2 is YFSETQ. With V trimmed by 0 bases and J by 3 bases, 1 base remained unmatched. This chain's CDR3 is CASSLVAGVYNEQFF. The CDR3 coding sequence is TGCGCCAGCAGCTTGGTAGCGGGGGTCTACAATGAGCAGTTCTTC.

This clone came up many times. The rearrangement joins TRBV5-1 to TRBJ2-1; unclear D gene. Trimming left V 0 bases short and J 1 base short, with 8 bases between. CDR3 length: 15 amino acids. Germline V lookup: CDR1 SGHRS, CDR2 YFSETQ. The CDR3 DNA sequence: TGCGCCAGCAGCTTGGTCGGGTTGTCCTACAATGAGCAGTTCTTC. Its translation is CASSLVGLSYNEQFF.

CDR3 amino acids: CASSLGQHQETQYF. DNA for the CDR3: TGTGCCAGCAGCTTAGGACAGCATCAAGAGACCCAGTACTTC. The rearrangement joins TRBV5-4 to TRBJ2-5; the D gene is possibly TRBD1 (6 bases). V was shortened by 2 bases and J by 2 bases, with 10 bases between the two germline ends. Germline V lookup: CDR1 SGHNT, CDR2 YYREEE (reference sequence). The CDR3 contains 14 residues.

This clone has ten or more counts. V is TRBV5-1 and J is TRBJ2-7; TRBD1 might be the D (5 bases). The CDR3 length is 15 residues. Germline-derived CDR1 and CDR2 are SGHRS and YFSETQ. Trimming took off 4 bases at V and 5 bases at J, with 19 bases between the two ends. The CDR3 DNA reads TGCGCCAGCAGCGTTCAGGGTATAGGTCGGAACGAGCAGTACTTC. Translation: CASSVQGIGRNEQYF.

The chain employs TRBV5-1 and TRBJ2-3, with D tentatively TRBD2 (5 bases). The CDR3 loop spans 16 amino acids. From germline, CDR1 is SGHRS and CDR2 YFSETQ. The V end lost 0 bases, the J end lost 0 bases, and 11 bases lay between the germline ends. CDR3 nucleotides: TGCGCCAGCAGCTTGGCAGGAGGCCACAGCACAGATACGCAGTATTTT. Its protein product is CASSLAGGHSTDTQYF.

The J gene is TRBJ2-2, the V gene TRBV27, with a possible D match to TRBD2 (6 bases). The CDR3 contains 17 residues. The V gene lost 0 bases and the J gene lost 1 base, with 12 bases spanning the gap. Germline V gives CDR1 MNHEY, CDR2 SMNVEV (reference sequence). CDR3 bases: TGTGCCAGCAGTTTATCGGTTGCGGGAAGGAACACCGGGGAGCTGTTTTTT. Translation: CASSLSVAGRNTGELFF.

This clone was counted between two and nine times. J is TRBJ1-5 and V is TRBV6-2 or TRBV6-3, with D maybe TRBD1 (5 bases). V shed 4 bases and J shed 6 bases, with 16 bases lying between them. The CDR3 length is 15 residues. Germline CDR1 is MNHEY and CDR2 is SVGEGT. The CDR3 DNA reads TGTGCCAGCAGTTTTAAACGGACATTGGGTCAGCCCCAGCATTTT. As protein: CASSFKRTLGQPQHF.

This clone showed up just a few times. The chain joins TRBV5-5 to TRBJ2-1; 9 bases are shared with TRBD2. Germline CDR1 and CDR2: SGHKS and YYEKEE (reference sequence). There are 15 residues in the CDR3. V lost 6 bases and J lost 5; bases outside the gene matches: 9. In nucleotides, the CDR3 is TGTGCCAGCAACTGGGGCGGGAGGGTAAACAATGAGCAGTTCTTC. Its protein is CASNWGGRVNNEQFF.

This clone was counted a few times. This chain joins TRBV7-8 and TRBJ1-6; D is perhaps TRBD1 (6 bases). From germline, CDR1 is SGHVS and CDR2 FQNEAQ. The CDR3 sequence is 16 residues long. Trimming cost V 5 bases and J 7 bases, with 18 bases left between them. The CDR3 region is CASSVQGRGGNSPLHF. As DNA, the CDR3 is TGTGCCAGCAGCGTTCAGGGGAGAGGTGGCAATTCACCCCTCCACTTT.

The rearrangement uses TRBV5-5 and TRBJ2-7; D ambiguous. Germline values: CDR1 SGHKS, CDR2 YYEKEE (reference sequence). With 0 bases removed from V and 7 bases from J, the gap between germline ends came to 14 bases. CDR3 length: 14 residues. The CDR3 sequence: CASSLGRVHGEQYF. The CDR3 nucleotides are TGTGCCAGCAGCTTGGGGCGCGTCCACGGGGAGCAGTACTTC.

This chain joins TRBV29-1 and TRBJ2-1, with 7 nucleotides matching TRBD2. The trim removed 0 bases at V and 10 bases at J, leaving 6 bases unmatched. Germline CDR1 and CDR2: SQVTM and ANQGSEA. The CDR3 covers 13 residues. The CDR3: CSVEEGGGDEQFF. DNA of the CDR3: TGCAGCGTTGAAGAGGGGGGAGGGGACGAGCAGTTCTTC.

J is TRBJ1-1 and V is TRBV25-1; possible D gene TRBD1, 5 bases. V dropped 8 bases and J dropped 1 base, with 11 bases sitting between them. The CDR3 contains 13 residues. Germline V gene sequence: CDR1 MGHDK, CDR2 SYGVNS. CDR3 in amino acids: CASLGLRNTEAFF. The CDR3 coding sequence is TGTGCCAGCCTGGGACTACGGAACACTGAAGCTTTCTTT.

This clone was seen a few times. The DNA for the CDR3 is TGTGCCATCAGTGAAGGGACAGGAGGTGAAAAACTGTTTTTT. Its protein product is CAISEGTGGEKLFF. V usage is TRBV10-3 and J usage is TRBJ1-4; TRBD1 matches 8 bases. Germline-derived CDR1 and CDR2 are ENHRY and SYGVKD. The CDR3 covers 14 residues. Germline trimming cut 3 bases from V and 7 bases from J; bases unmatched to any gene: 4.

The chain uses TRBV2 and TRBJ1-6; 9 nucleotides agree with TRBD1. V shed 5 bases, J shed 5 bases, and the junction held 7 bases outside the gene matches. The CDR3 has 16 residues. Per germline, CDR1 SNHLY and CDR2 FYNNEI. The CDR3 region is CASSLDRGANNSPLHF. The CDR3 DNA follows: TGTGCCAGCAGTTTGGACAGGGGCGCCAATAATTCACCCCTCCACTTT.

This clone was seen just once. The chain employs TRBV5-1 and TRBJ2-3, with 12 bases matching TRBD1. CDR1 SGHRS and CDR2 YFSETQ come from the germline V gene. V dropped 1 base and J dropped 1; count of bases not matched to a gene: 10. This CDR3 has 19 amino acids. The CDR3 nucleotides are TGCGCCAGCAGCTTGTTAGGGACAGGGGGCGAGGAGGGCACAGATACGCAGTATTTT. Its translation: CASSLLGTGGEEGTDTQYF.

J is TRBJ1-4 and V is TRBV18; a weak D match, TRBD1 (5 bases). The CDR3 consists of 13 residues. Germline V gene sequence: CDR1 KGHSH, CDR2 LQKENI. Trimming shortened V by 3 bases and J by 8 bases, and 10 bases separated the two germline ends. CDR3 DNA: TGTGCCAGCTCACCCCAGGGTGACGAAAAACTGTTTTTT. Amino acids: CASSPQGDEKLFF.

The rearrangement links TRBV5-4 to TRBJ2-5; 7 positions agree with TRBD2. CDR3 length: 15 residues. Germline V lookup: CDR1 SGHNT, CDR2 YYREEE (reference sequence). J lost 4 bases, V lost 4 bases, and 10 bases had no gene match. The chain's CDR3 is CASSLGGRVSETQYF. CDR3 bases: TGTGCCAGCAGCCTGGGGGGGAGGGTTTCAGAGACCCAGTACTTC.